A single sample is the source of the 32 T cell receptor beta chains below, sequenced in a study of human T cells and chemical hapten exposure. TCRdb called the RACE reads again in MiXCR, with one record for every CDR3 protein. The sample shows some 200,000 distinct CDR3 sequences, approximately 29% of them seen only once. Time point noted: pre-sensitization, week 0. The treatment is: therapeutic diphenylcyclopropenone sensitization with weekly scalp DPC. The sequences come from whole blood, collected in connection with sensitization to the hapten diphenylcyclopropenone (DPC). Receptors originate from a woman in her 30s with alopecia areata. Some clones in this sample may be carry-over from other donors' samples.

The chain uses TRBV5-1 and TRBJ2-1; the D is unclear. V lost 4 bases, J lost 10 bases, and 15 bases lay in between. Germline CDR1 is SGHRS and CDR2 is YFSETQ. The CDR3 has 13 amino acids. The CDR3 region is CASSNGPLLEQFF. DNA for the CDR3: TGCGCCAGCAGCAACGGGCCCCTTTTAGAGCAGTTCTTC.

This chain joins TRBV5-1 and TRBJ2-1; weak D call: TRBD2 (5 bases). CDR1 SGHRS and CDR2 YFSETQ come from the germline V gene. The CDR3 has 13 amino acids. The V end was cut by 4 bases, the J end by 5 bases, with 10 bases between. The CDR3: CASSLPGNNEQFF. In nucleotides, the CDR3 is TGCGCCAGCAGCCTTCCGGGAAACAATGAGCAGTTCTTC.

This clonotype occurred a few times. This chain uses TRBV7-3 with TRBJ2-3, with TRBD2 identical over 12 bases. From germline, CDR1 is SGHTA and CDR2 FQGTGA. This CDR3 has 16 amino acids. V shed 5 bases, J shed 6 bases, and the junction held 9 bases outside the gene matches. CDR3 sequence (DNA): TGTGCCAGCAGCCTCTACCTAGCGGGAGGGCCGGATACGCAGTATTTT. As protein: CASSLYLAGGPDTQYF.

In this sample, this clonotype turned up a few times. Written as DNA, the CDR3 is TGTGCCAGCAGTAGGGGTTCTATAGGCTATGGCTACACCTTC. Residues: CASSRGSIGYGYTF. The chain has TRBV28 and TRBJ1-2; the D gene is possibly TRBD1 (5 bases). From germline, CDR1 is MDHEN and CDR2 SYDVKM. CDR3 length equals 14 residues. Between the trimmed V and J ends, which lost 5 bases and 4 bases, there was a span of 14 bases.

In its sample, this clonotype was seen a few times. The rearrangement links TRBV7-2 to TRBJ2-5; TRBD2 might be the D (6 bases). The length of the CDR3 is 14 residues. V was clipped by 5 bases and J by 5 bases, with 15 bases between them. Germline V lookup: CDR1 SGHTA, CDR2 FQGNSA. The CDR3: CASSPGRGRETQYF. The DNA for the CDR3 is TGTGCCAGCAGCCCGGGTAGAGGGAGGGAGACCCAGTACTTC.

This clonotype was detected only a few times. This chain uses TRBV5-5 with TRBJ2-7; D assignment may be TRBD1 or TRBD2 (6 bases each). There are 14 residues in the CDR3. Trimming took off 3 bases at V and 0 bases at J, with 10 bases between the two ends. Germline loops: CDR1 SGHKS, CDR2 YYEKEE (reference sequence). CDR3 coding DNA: TGTGCCAGCAGCTCGAGGGGGGCCTCCTACGAGCAGTACTTC. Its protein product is CASSSRGASYEQYF.

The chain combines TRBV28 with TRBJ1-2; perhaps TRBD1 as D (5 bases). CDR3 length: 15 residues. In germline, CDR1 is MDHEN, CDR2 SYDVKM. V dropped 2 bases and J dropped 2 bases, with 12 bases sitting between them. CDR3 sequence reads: CASSLGQGENYGYTF. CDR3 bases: TGTGCCAGCAGTTTAGGCCAGGGCGAAAACTATGGCTACACCTTC.

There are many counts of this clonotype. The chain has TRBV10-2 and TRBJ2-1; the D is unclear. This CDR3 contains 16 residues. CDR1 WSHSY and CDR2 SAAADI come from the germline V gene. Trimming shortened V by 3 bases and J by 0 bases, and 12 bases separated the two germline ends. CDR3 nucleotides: TGCGCCAGCAGTGATGGGTCTACGAGCTCCTACAATGAGCAGTTCTTC. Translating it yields CASSDGSTSSYNEQFF.

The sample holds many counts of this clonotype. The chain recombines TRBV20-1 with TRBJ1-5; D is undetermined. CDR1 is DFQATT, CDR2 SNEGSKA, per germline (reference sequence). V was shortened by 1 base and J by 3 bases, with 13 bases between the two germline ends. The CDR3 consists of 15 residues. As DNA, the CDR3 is TGCAGTGCTAGAGTCCTCGAGAATGCCAATCAGCCCCAGCATTTT. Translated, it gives CSARVLENANQPQHF.

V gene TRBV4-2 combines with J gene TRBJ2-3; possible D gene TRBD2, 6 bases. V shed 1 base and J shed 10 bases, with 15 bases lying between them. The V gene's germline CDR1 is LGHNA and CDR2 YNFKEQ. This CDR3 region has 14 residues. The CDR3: CASSQVAGLRAQYF. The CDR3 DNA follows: TGTGCCAGCAGCCAAGTCGCGGGACTCCGGGCGCAGTATTTT.

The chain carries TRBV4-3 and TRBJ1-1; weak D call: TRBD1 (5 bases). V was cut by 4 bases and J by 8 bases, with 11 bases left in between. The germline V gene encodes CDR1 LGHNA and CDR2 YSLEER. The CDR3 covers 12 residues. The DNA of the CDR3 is TGCGCCAGCAGCCGAGAAAGGGGAGAAGCTTTCTTT. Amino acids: CASSRERGEAFF.

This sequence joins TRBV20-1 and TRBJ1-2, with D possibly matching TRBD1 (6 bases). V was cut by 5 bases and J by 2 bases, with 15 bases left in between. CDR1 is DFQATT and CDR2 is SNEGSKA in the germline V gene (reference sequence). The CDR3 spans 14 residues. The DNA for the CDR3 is TGCAGTGCTGGTCTTTTAGGACAGAACTATGGCTACACCTTC. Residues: CSAGLLGQNYGYTF.

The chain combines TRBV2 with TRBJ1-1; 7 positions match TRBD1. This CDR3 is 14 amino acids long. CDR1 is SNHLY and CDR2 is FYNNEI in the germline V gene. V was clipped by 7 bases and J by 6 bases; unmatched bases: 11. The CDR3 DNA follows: TGTGCCAGCACCACGCGACAGGGAGGAGCTGAAGCTTTCTTT. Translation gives CASTTRQGGAEAFF.

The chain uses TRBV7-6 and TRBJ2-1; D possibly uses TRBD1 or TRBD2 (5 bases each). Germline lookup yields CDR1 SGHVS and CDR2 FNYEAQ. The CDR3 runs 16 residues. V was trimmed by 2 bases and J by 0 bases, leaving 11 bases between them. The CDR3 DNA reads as TGTGCCAGCAGCTTATACGGTGGGACCTCCTACAATGAGCAGTTCTTC. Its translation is CASSLYGGTSYNEQFF.

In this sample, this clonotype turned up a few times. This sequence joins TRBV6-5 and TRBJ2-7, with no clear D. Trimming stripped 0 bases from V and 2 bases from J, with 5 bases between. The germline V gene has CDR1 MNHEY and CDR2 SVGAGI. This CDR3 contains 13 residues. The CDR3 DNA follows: TGTGCCAGCAGTTACTCGTCAACCTACGAGCAGTACTTC. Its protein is CASSYSSTYEQYF.

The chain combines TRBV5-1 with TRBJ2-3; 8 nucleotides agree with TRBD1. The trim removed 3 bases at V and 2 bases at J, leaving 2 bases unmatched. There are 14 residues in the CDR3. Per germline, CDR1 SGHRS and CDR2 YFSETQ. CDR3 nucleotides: TGCGCCAGCAGCTGGGGACAGGACACAGATACGCAGTATTTT. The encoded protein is CASSWGQDTDTQYF.

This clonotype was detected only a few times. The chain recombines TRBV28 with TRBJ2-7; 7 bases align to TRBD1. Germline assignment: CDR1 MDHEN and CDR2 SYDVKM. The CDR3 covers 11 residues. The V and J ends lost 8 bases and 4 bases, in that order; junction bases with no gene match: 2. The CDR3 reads CASGGQYEQYF. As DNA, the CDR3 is TGTGCCAGCGGGGGACAGTACGAGCAGTACTTC.

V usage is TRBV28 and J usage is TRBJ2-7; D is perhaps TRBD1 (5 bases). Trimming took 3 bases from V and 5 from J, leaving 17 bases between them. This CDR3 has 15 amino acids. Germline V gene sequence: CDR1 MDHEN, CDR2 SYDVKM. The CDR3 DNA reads TGTGCCAGCAGTTTTTGGGAAGGGGTGGGGAACGAGCAGTACTTC. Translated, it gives CASSFWEGVGNEQYF.

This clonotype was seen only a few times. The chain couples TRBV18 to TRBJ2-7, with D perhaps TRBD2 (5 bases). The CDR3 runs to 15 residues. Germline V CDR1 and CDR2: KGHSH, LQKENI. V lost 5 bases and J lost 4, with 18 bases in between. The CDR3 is CASSATRTGFYEQYF. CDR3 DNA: TGTGCCAGCTCAGCAACCCGGACGGGGTTTTACGAGCAGTACTTC.

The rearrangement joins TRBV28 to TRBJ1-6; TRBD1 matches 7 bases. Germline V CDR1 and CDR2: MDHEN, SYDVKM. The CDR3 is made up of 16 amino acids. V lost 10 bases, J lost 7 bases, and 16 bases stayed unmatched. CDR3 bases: TGTGCCACCTTCCCCAGGGGGACGGTAGGGAATTCACCCCTCCACTTT. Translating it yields CATFPRGTVGNSPLHF.

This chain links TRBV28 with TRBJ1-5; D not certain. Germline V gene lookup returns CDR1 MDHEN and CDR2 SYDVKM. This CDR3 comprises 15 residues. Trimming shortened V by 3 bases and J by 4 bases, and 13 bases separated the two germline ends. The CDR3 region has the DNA TGTGCCAGCAGTTTTAGCGGGTCGAAGAATCAGCCCCAGCATTTT. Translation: CASSFSGSKNQPQHF.

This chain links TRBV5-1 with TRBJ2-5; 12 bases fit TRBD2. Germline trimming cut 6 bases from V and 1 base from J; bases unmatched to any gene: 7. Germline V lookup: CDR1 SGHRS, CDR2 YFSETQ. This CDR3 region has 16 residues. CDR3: CASTKTSGSPQETQYF. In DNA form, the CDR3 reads TGCGCCAGCACCAAGACTAGCGGGAGTCCCCAAGAGACCCAGTACTTC.

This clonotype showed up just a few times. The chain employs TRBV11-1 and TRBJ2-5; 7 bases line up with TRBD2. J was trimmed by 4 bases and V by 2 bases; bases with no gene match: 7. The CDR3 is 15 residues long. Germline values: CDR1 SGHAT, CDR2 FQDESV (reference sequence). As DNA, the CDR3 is TGTGCCAGCAGCTTAACGGCGGGGGAGGTAGAGACCCAGTACTTC. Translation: CASSLTAGEVETQYF.

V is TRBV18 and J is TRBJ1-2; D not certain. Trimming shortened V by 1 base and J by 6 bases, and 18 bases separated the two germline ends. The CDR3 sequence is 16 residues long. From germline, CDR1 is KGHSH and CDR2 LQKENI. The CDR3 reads CASSPRSGSAQNGYTF. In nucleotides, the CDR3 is TGTGCCAGCTCACCACGGTCCGGTTCCGCACAGAATGGCTACACCTTC.

The CDR3 nucleotides are TGTGCCAGCAGCGTAAATCCTCAAGAGACCCAGTACTTC. Residues: CASSVNPQETQYF. This rearrangement joins TRBV9 to TRBJ2-5; D is unresolved. The CDR3 contains 13 residues. Trimming took 1 base from V and 2 from J, leaving 6 bases between them. The germline CDR1 and CDR2 sequences are SGDLS and YYNGEE.

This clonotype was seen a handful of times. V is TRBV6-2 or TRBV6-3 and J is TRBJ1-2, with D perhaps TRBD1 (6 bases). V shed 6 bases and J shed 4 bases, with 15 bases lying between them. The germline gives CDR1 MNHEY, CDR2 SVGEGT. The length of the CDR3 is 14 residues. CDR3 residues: CASRSTGAGYGYTF. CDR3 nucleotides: TGTGCCAGCAGGTCGACAGGAGCTGGCTATGGCTACACCTTC.

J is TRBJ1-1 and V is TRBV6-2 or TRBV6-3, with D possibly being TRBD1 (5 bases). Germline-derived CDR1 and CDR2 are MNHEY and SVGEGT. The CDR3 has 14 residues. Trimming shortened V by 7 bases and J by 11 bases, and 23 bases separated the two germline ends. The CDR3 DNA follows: TGTGCCAGCACTAACGGAGGGGCCCAGGAGGGTGCTTTCTTT. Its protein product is CASTNGGAQEGAFF.

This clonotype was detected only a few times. CDR3 in amino acids: CAISGTGANMNTEAFF. Written as DNA, the CDR3 is TGTGCCATCAGTGGGACAGGGGCCAACATGAACACTGAAGCTTTCTTT. The chain has TRBV10-3 and TRBJ1-1; the match to TRBD1 covers 9 bases. The length of the CDR3 is 16 residues. Trimming at V came to 4 bases and at J to 0 bases, leaving 6 bases not matched to a gene. The V gene's germline CDR1 is ENHRY and CDR2 SYGVKD.

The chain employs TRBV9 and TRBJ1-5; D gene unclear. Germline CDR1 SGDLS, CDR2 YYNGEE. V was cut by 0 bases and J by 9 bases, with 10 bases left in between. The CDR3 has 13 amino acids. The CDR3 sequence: CASSVAEEAPQHF. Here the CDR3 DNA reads TGTGCCAGCAGCGTAGCTGAGGAGGCGCCCCAGCATTTT.

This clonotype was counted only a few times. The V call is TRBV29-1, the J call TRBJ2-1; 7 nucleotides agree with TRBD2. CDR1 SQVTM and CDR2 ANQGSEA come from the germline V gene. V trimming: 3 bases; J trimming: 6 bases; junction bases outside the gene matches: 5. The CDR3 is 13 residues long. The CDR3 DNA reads TGCAGCGTTGAGATAGTAGCGGGCAATGAGCAGTTCTTC. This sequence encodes CSVEIVAGNEQFF.

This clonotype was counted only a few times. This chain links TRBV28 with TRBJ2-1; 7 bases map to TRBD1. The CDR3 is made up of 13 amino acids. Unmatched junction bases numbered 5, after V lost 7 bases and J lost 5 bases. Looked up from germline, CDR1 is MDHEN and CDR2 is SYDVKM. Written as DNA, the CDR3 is TGTGCCAGCAAGACAGGGACGAACAATGAGCAGTTCTTC. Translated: CASKTGTNNEQFF.

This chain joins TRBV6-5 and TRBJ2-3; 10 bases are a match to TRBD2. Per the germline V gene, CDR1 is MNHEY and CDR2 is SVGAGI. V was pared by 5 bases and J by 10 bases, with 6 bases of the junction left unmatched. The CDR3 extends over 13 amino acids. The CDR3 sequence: CASSTIAGGAQYF. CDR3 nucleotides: TGTGCCAGCAGTACAATAGCGGGGGGAGCGCAGTATTTT.